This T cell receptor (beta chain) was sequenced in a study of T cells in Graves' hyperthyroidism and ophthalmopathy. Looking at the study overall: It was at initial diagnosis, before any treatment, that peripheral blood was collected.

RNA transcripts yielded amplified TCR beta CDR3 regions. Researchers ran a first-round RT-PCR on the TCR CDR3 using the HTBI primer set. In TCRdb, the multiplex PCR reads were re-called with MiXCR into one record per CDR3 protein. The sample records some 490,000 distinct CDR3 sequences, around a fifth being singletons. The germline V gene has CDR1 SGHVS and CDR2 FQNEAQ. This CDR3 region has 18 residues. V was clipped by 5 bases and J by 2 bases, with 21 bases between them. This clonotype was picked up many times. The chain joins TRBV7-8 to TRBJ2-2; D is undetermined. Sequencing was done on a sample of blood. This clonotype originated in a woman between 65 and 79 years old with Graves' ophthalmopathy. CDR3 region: CASSPSINHNQNTGELFF. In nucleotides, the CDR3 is TGTGCCAGCAGCCCGAGTATCAACCATAATCAAAACACCGGGGAGCTGTTTTTT.